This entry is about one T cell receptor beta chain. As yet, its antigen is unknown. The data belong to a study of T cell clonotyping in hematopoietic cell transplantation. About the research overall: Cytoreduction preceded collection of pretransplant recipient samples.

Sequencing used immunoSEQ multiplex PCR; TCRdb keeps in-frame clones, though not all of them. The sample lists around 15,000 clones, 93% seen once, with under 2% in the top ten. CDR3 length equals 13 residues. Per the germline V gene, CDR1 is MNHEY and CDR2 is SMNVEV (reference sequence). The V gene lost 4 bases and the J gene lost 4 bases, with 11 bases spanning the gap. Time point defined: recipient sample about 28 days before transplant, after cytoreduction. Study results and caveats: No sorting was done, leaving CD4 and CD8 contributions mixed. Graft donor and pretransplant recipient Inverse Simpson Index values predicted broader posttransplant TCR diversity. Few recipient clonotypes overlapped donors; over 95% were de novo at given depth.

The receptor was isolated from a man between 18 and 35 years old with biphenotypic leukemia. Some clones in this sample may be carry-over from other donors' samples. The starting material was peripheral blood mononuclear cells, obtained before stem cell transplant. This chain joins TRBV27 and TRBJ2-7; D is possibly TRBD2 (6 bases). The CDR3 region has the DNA TGTGCCAGCAGTTCGGGACTTTCTTACGAGCAGTACTTC. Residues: CASSSGLSYEQYF.